This T cell receptor beta chain was identified in a study of tumor-infiltrating lymphocytes in primary liver carcinoma (dated by TCRdb to 2015 to 2018). Regarding the research as a whole: Between late 2015 and early 2016, a few patients in China with histopathologically diagnosed primary liver carcinoma had surgical resection. The five patients had tumors of stage T1-T3 N0M0, with maximum diameters ranging from roughly 4.2 to 10 cm. High reproducibility was observed for the technical replicate repertoires, with mean shared-clone rates approximately 0.9 and correlation coefficients above 0.95. A total of approximately 35 specimens from 5 patients, comprising some 25 tumor regions, 5 adjacent noncancerous liver tissues and 5 peripheral blood samples, were covered by TCRbeta repertoire sequencing. Across five regions of each liver tumor, along with adjacent normal tissue and blood, the study brought together TCRbeta repertoire sequencing, expression microarrays and whole-exome sequencing. Samples yielded roughly 3.5 to 7.13 million productive TCRbeta reads; read depth did not differ significantly between tissue types. Of the five patients, three men and two women aged 30 to 69 years, four had hepatocellular carcinoma and one had combined HCC and intrahepatic cholangiocarcinoma.

Starting from approximately 460 ng total RNA, TCRbeta-specific cDNA was produced by reverse transcription with a constant-region primer and ProtoScript II reverse transcriptase. The TCRbeta libraries were prepared through three rounds of nested multiplex PCR following a slightly modified ARM-PCR procedure. Sample barcodes and Illumina adapters were added in a final 25-cycle PCR using Deep VentR polymerase. Before sequencing, amplicons between 200 and 500 bp were purified from gel using a QIAquick gel extraction kit. TCRbeta amplicons were sequenced on an Illumina HiSeq 2500 with 250-bp paired-end reads. The published analysis was carried out like this. Reads were quality-trimmed with Trimmomatic v0.33, and paired reads were merged with FLASH v1.2.11 to recover full CDR3 sequences. V, D and J germline segments were assigned to the rearranged TCRbeta sequences by MiGEC v1.2.1b. Clonotype statistics and Shannon-Wiener diversity indices were computed with VDJtools v1.0.0. To cut down on sampling bias, every analysis after diversity analysis relied on just the 250 most abundant clonotypes from each sample. TCRdb trimmed public reads at Q25 via fastp, called clones via MiXCR and kept in-frame beta chains. Rows matching on CDR3 protein sequence are summarized as one entry with the most common DNA and genes. TCRdb, rather than the study authors, made the V and J calls. The sample profile shows approximately 310,000 distinct CDR3 sequences; 60% to 80% of them were found once. The biggest ten clones account for roughly 8.9% of the sample.

A remark on this clonotype: Its recognized antigen is unknown. No base quality information exists; no much larger clone differs at one position.

Overall study outcomes, separate from this receptor: A significantly larger repertoire fraction was made up by the top 250 clones in tumors than in blood (p = 0.039). Repertoire overlap was higher between tumor regions (mean about 35%) than tumor-adjacent (17%) or tumor-blood (14%) pairs, consistent with antigen-driven expansion. Because sequencing covered only the TCR beta chain and unpaired alpha chains were not captured, true repertoire diversity is likely underestimated. Only four or five patients were included in the study, and the authors note that the findings should be validated in a larger study. Since the samples were bulk and unsorted, there was no way to compare CD4+ and CD8+ T cell repertoires.

RNA from unsorted whole blood was extracted with TRIzol reagent, and germline DNA was obtained with the DNeasy Blood & Tissue kit. Chronic HBV infection was present in the patients, and the patients were treatment-naive at sampling. Before surgery, 4 to 5 milliliters of peripheral blood were collected into K2EDTA tubes. The sequenced material came from peripheral blood. The TCR was taken from a man aged 35-49 years with primary liver carcinoma and hepatitis B virus infection.

The bases are TGCAGTGCTAGAGATGGGAGACAGGGGGGCACCGGGGAGCTGTTTTTT. It is translated as CSARDGRQGGTGELFF. This chain joins TRBV20-1 to TRBJ2-2; TRBD1 aligns with 9 central bases. The CDR3, cysteine through phenylalanine, is 16 amino acids long. The only DNA kept is the CDR3, 48 bases in frame from the first base. Unmatched junction bases come to 6, with V trimmed by 0 bases and J by 4 bases. For CDR1 and CDR2, the germline V gene (reference sequence) lists DFQATT and SNEGSKA.